Following are 31 T cell receptor beta chains from one sample sequenced in a study of shared clonotypes between healthy human individuals. TCRdb keeps only in-frame clones here, not all; method: immunoSEQ multiplex PCR. This table has 1.5 million to 2.5 million clones, over 85% appearing once. CD45RO negativity and positive selection for CCR7 defined naive CD8 cells, a population that excluded terminally differentiated effector memory CD45RA+ cells. Sequencing was carried out using naive CD8+ T cells sorted from blood. The receptors here all came from a man aged 18-30 years in good health.

The chain links TRBV5-4 to TRBJ2-4, with 7 bases aligning to TRBD1. Trimming cost V 3 bases and J 0 bases; bases outside gene matches: 3. This CDR3 has 15 residues. CDR1 SGHNT and CDR2 YYREEE come from the germline V gene (reference sequence). The CDR3 bases are TGTGCCAGCAGCTGGACAGGAGTAGCCAAAAACATTCAGTACTTC. Encoded protein: CASSWTGVAKNIQYF.

V usage is TRBV10-1 and J usage is TRBJ2-1; 7 bases align to TRBD1. The J segment lost 14 bases and the V segment lost 9 bases, leaving 10 bases of the junction unmatched. This CDR3 comprises 11 residues. Germline V gene sequence: CDR1 WNHNN, CDR2 SYGVQD (reference sequence). The CDR3 nucleotides are TGCGCCAGAGGACAGGCGTCCAAGGAGTTCTTC. Its protein product is CARGQASKEFF.

V is TRBV9 and J is TRBJ2-7, with a weak D call TRBD2 (5 bases). Germline-derived CDR1 and CDR2 are SGDLS and YYNGEE. Between the trimmed V and J ends, which lost 4 bases and 2 bases, there was a span of 13 bases. The CDR3 spans 14 residues. CDR3 nucleotides: TGTGCCAGCAGCAAAAGCGGAGACCCCTACGAGCAGTACTTC. It encodes CASSKSGDPYEQYF.

The J gene is TRBJ2-7, the V gene TRBV5-6, with 10 bases fitting TRBD2. The CDR3 has 14 amino acids. Per the germline V gene, CDR1 is SGHDT and CDR2 is YYEEEE. Trimming cost V 4 bases and J 4 bases; bases outside gene matches: 5. In DNA, the CDR3 is TGTGCCAGCAGCAAACTAGCGGGATTTTACGAGCAGTACTTC. Residues: CASSKLAGFYEQYF.

This sequence joins TRBV2 and TRBJ1-4; D is possibly TRBD1 (6 bases). V lost 6 bases and J 8 bases, leaving 28 bases between the germline ends. The CDR3 runs to 18 residues. The germline CDR1 and CDR2 sequences are SNHLY and FYNNEI. Written as DNA, the CDR3 is TGTGCCAGCAGGGAGAGGGACATAGCTAGTCGGGAGTGGGAAAAACTGTTTTTT. It translates to CASRERDIASREWEKLFF.

The V call is TRBV13, the J call TRBJ1-1; no clear D. Trimming shortened V by 5 bases and J by 0 bases, and 13 bases separated the two germline ends. The germline V gene has CDR1 PRHDT and CDR2 FYEKMQ (reference sequence). This CDR3 is 15 amino acids long. In DNA, the CDR3 is TGTGCCAGCAGCCGAGGAGGGATGTTGAACACTGAAGCTTTCTTT. Amino acids: CASSRGGMLNTEAFF. Supplemented by reference TRBV13 and TRBJ1-1, the full variable domain reads AAGVIQSPRHLIKEKRETATLKCYPIPRHDTVYWYQQGPGQDPQFLISFYEKMQSDKGSIPDRFSAQQFSDYHSELNMSSLELGDSALYFCASSRGGMLNTEAFFGQGTRLTVV.

This sequence joins TRBV5-1 and TRBJ2-1, with 10 positions matching TRBD2. V shed 4 bases, J shed 7 bases, and the junction held 5 bases outside the gene matches. Germline CDR1 is SGHRS and CDR2 is YFSETQ. The CDR3 covers 14 residues. CDR3 bases: TGCGCCAGCAGCCTAGCGGGAGTCATAAATGAGCAGTTCTTC. Translating it yields CASSLAGVINEQFF.

As concerns this clone: Other DNA sequences in the sample encode the same CDR3. The rearrangement joins TRBV19 to TRBJ1-1; D gene uncertain. The CDR3 is 13 amino acids. Per the germline V gene, CDR1 is LNHDA and CDR2 is SQIVND (reference sequence). The ends were cut back, 3 bases at V and 1 base at J, with 6 bases in the middle. The CDR3 here is CASSIAENTEAFF. CDR3 coding DNA: TGTGCCAGTAGTATCGCGGAGAACACTGAAGCTTTCTTT.

The genes are TRBV19 and TRBJ2-1, with 9 nucleotides matching TRBD2. The CDR3 covers 16 residues. Losses at the gene ends were 1 base for V and 6 bases for J; bases not matched to a gene: 7. Germline CDR1 LNHDA, CDR2 SQIVND (reference sequence). Here the CDR3 reads CASSIVGAGGINEQFF. CDR3 coding DNA: TGTGCCAGTAGTATAGTTGGAGCGGGGGGAATCAATGAGCAGTTCTTC.

Remarks on this clone: The junction differs from germline at one of its ends, possibly a read error. V and J are TRBV4-1 and TRBJ2-2; TRBD1 matches at 12 bases. The CDR3 loop spans 15 amino acids. The V gene's germline CDR1 is MGHRA and CDR2 YSYEKL. The CDR3 sequence is CARSQGGTGGKELFF. The CDR3 DNA reads as TGCGCCCGCAGCCAAGGTGGGACAGGGGGCAAGGAGCTGTTTTTT.

V is TRBV7-8 and J is TRBJ2-7; D is undetermined. The CDR3 sequence is 13 residues long. The V and J ends lost 1 base and 6 bases respectively, with 10 bases between them. CDR1 is SGHVS, CDR2 FQNEAQ, per germline. CDR3 sequence: CASSLGQLSEQYF. In nucleotides, the CDR3 is TGTGCCAGCAGCTTAGGTCAACTCTCCGAGCAGTACTTC.

V and J are TRBV5-6 and TRBJ2-7; possibly TRBD2 for D (6 bases). There are 16 residues in the CDR3. With 0 bases removed from V and 1 base from J, the gap between germline ends came to 14 bases. The germline CDR1 and CDR2 sequences are SGHDT and YYEEEE. In nucleotides, the CDR3 is TGTGCCAGCAGCTTGGAACAGGAGGGATTTTCCTACGAGCAGTACTTC. Translation: CASSLEQEGFSYEQYF.

For this clone: This sample includes further DNA sequences coding for the same CDR3. This rearrangement joins TRBV5-4 to TRBJ2-5; D not certain. Germline V gene sequence: CDR1 SGHNT, CDR2 YYREEE (reference sequence). This CDR3 has 13 amino acids. The V and J ends lost 0 bases and 3 bases respectively, with 6 bases between them. CDR3 coding DNA: TGTGCCAGCAGCTTGGTCGCAGAAGAGACCCAGTACTTC. This translates into CASSLVAEETQYF.

CDR3 sequence: CASSLPQRPSYEQYF. In DNA form, the CDR3 reads TGTGCCAGCAGCCTCCCTCAGCGGCCTTCCTACGAGCAGTACTTC. The V call is TRBV5-5, the J call TRBJ2-7; a weak D match, TRBD2 (5 bases). CDR1 SGHKS and CDR2 YYEKEE come from the germline V gene (reference sequence). V lost 4 bases to trimming and J lost 1 base, with 15 bases between them. The CDR3 length is 15 residues.

This chain connects TRBV7-8 to TRBJ2-5, with 9 bases aligning to TRBD1. The germline CDR1 and CDR2 sequences are SGHVS and FQNEAQ. V gave up 6 bases and J gave up 5 bases; unmatched junction bases: 7. The CDR3 is 14 amino acids. Here the CDR3 reads CASRTGGGKETQYF. The CDR3 nucleotides are TGTGCCAGCAGAACAGGGGGCGGCAAGGAGACCCAGTACTTC.

This chain connects TRBV4-1 to TRBJ1-2, with 7 bases that match TRBD1. The germline gives CDR1 MGHRA, CDR2 YSYEKL. The V segment lost 1 base and the J segment 6 bases; nucleotides outside the gene matches: 14. This CDR3 comprises 17 residues. The chain's CDR3 is CASSQGQGVTGPHGYTF. The DNA for the CDR3 is TGCGCCAGCAGCCAAGGCCAGGGGGTGACAGGGCCGCATGGCTACACCTTC.

The rearrangement uses TRBV5-1 and TRBJ2-7; D possibly corresponds to TRBD1 (5 bases). Trimming removed 0 bases at V and 7 bases at J, with 17 bases between. CDR1 SGHRS and CDR2 YFSETQ come from the germline V gene. The CDR3 length is 15 residues. CDR3 loop: CASSLAQGSGIEQYF. For the CDR3, the DNA is TGCGCCAGCAGCTTGGCCCAGGGATCAGGTATTGAGCAGTACTTC.

Only one count was recorded for this clone. The V gene is TRBV6-1, the J gene TRBJ2-3; D is undetermined. The V and J ends lost 10 bases and 6 bases respectively, with 17 bases between them. This CDR3 comprises 13 residues. Germline CDR1 is MNHNS and CDR2 is SASEGT. In DNA form, the CDR3 reads TGTGCCATTTCGATAAGGGATTTGGATACGCAGTATTTT. This gives the protein CAISIRDLDTQYF.

The rearrangement links TRBV27 to TRBJ2-3; D is possibly TRBD1 (5 bases). The CDR3 has 14 amino acids. V shed 7 bases and J shed 4 bases, with 15 bases lying between them. Germline CDR1 is MNHEY and CDR2 is SMNVEV (reference sequence). The CDR3 sequence is CASKWITGPDTQYF. CDR3 nucleotides: TGTGCCAGCAAATGGATTACAGGCCCAGATACGCAGTATTTT.

The rearrangement joins TRBV7-9 to TRBJ2-5; 13 positions match TRBD2. Germline V CDR1 and CDR2: SEHNR, FQNEAQ (reference sequence). V shed 3 bases, J shed 5 bases, and the junction held 15 bases outside the gene matches. The CDR3 has 19 amino acids. CDR3 protein: CASSFYLGLAGAPGETQYF. CDR3 sequence (DNA): TGTGCCAGCAGCTTCTACCTAGGACTAGCGGGGGCCCCTGGGGAGACCCAGTACTTC.

V gene TRBV7-9 combines with J gene TRBJ2-6; D is perhaps TRBD1 (6 bases). Per the germline V gene, CDR1 is SEHNR and CDR2 is FQNEAQ (reference sequence). Trimming pared 3 bases from V and 4 bases from J, leaving 10 bases between. The CDR3 contains 15 residues. CDR3 region: CASSFPGQGANVLTF. The CDR3 DNA reads TGTGCCAGCAGCTTTCCGGGACAAGGGGCCAACGTCCTGACTTTC.

J is TRBJ2-7 and V is TRBV5-4; 12 nucleotides line up with TRBD2. Germline CDR1 is SGHNT and CDR2 is YYREEE (reference sequence). The V segment lost 6 bases and the J segment 7 bases; nucleotides outside the gene matches: 8. The CDR3 has 14 residues. The CDR3 loop reads CASTLAGGPGEQYF. As DNA, the CDR3 is TGTGCCAGCACCCTAGCGGGGGGGCCCGGGGAGCAGTACTTC. Full variable domain (missing parts from reference TRBV5-4 and TRBJ2-7): ETGVTQSPTHLIKTRGQQVTLRCSSQSGHNTVSWYQQALGQGPQFIFQYYREEENGRGNFPPRFSGLQFPNYSSELNVNALELDDSALYLCASTLAGGPGEQYFGPGTRLTVT.

The genes are TRBV7-8 and TRBJ2-3; perhaps TRBD2 as D (5 bases). CDR1 and CDR2 (germline): SGHVS, FQNEAQ. The V end lost 5 bases, the J end lost 0 bases, and 18 bases lay between the germline ends. The CDR3 covers 17 residues. The CDR3 nucleotides read TGTGCCAGCAGCCCCCCCCACAGCGGCCCTAGCACAGATACGCAGTATTTT. It specifies CASSPPHSGPSTDTQYF.

This clone was counted once. The chain is built from TRBV5-6 and TRBJ1-1, with 8 bases matching TRBD1. The germline V gene has CDR1 SGHDT and CDR2 YYEEEE. V lost 3 bases and J lost 4; bases outside the gene matches: 5. The length of the CDR3 is 14 residues. CDR3 loop: CASSSRGQATEAFF. DNA for the CDR3: TGTGCCAGCAGCTCCAGGGGGCAGGCCACTGAAGCTTTCTTT.

The chain recombines TRBV21-1 with TRBJ2-2; the table's D call TRBD1 went unverified against the DNA. TRBV21-1 is listed as a pseudogene. CDR3 length: 15 residues. The CDR3 sequence: CATTGTGTPTGELFF. In DNA form, the CDR3 reads TGTGCCACGACAGGGACTGGTACTCCCACCGGGGAGCTGTTTTTT.

This clone came up once. V is TRBV7-8 and J is TRBJ2-7, with D possibly being TRBD2 (5 bases). The germline gives CDR1 SGHVS, CDR2 FQNEAQ. The CDR3 consists of 15 residues. Trimming pared 2 bases from V and 6 bases from J, leaving 17 bases between. The CDR3 is CASSLITEGIAEQYF. CDR3 in DNA: TGTGCCAGCAGCTTAATAACTGAGGGAATCGCCGAGCAGTACTTC.

For this clone: Other DNA sequences in this sample translate to the same CDR3. The rearrangement joins TRBV5-4 to TRBJ2-3; weak D call: TRBD2 (5 bases). CDR3 size: 14 residues. The V and J ends lost 1 base and 2 bases respectively, with 8 bases between them. Germline CDR1 is SGHNT and CDR2 is YYREEE (reference sequence). The CDR3 is CASSLRGPTDTQYF. Here the CDR3 DNA reads TGTGCCAGCAGCTTGCGGGGTCCCACAGATACGCAGTATTTT.

The chain joins TRBV2 to TRBJ2-6; D not resolved. The CDR3 is made up of 14 amino acids. Trimming shortened V by 9 bases and J by 1 base, and 10 bases separated the two germline ends. Germline V gene lookup returns CDR1 SNHLY and CDR2 FYNNEI. CDR3 sequence (DNA): TGTGCCAGTGAGGATAGATCTGGGGCCAACGTCCTGACTTTC. Protein product: CASEDRSGANVLTF.

As concerns this clone: Distinct nucleotide sequences in the sample also encode this CDR3. V usage is TRBV28 and J usage is TRBJ1-1, with TRBD1 as a possible D gene (5 bases). The V gene lost 3 bases and the J gene lost 3 bases, with 11 bases spanning the gap. The V gene's germline CDR1 is MDHEN and CDR2 SYDVKM. This CDR3 has 14 amino acids. The CDR3 is CASSFRGRDTEAFF. For the CDR3, the DNA is TGTGCCAGCAGTTTTCGGGGGAGGGACACTGAAGCTTTCTTT. Variable domain in full (rest from reference TRBV28 and TRBJ1-1): DVKVTQSSRYLVKRTGEKVFLECVQDMDHENMFWYRQDPGLGLRLIYFSYDVKMKEKGDIPEGYSVSREKKERFSLILESASTNQTSMYLCASSFRGRDTEAFFGQGTRLTVV.

This chain connects TRBV5-1 to TRBJ1-3; 8 bases fit TRBD1. Germline V gene sequence: CDR1 SGHRS, CDR2 YFSETQ. The CDR3 is 15 residues long. The ends lost 2 bases at V and 4 bases at J; junction bases unmatched: 5. In DNA, the CDR3 is TGCGCCAGCAGCTTTTGGACAGGGCAAGGAAACACCATATATTTT. Protein product: CASSFWTGQGNTIYF.

This clone was counted once. The V call is TRBV29-1, the J call TRBJ1-1; 9 nucleotides match TRBD1. V shed 6 bases, J shed 4 bases, and the junction held 12 bases outside the gene matches. This CDR3 comprises 15 residues. CDR1 SQVTM and CDR2 ANQGSEA come from the germline V gene. The CDR3 sequence is CSVRDPGQGLTEAFF. For the CDR3, the DNA is TGCAGCGTGAGGGACCCGGGACAGGGTCTCACTGAAGCTTTCTTT.